What follows describes a single T cell receptor beta chain. Antigen unknown. The CDR3 contains 14 residues. Trimming took off 5 bases at V and 0 bases at J, with 8 bases between the two ends. Germline assignment: CDR1 LNHDA and CDR2 SQIVND (reference sequence). Here immunoSEQ multiplex PCR was the method, and the copy in TCRdb shows in-frame clones only, minus some. The data contain around 120,000 clones, around 90% of them singletons. This sample stems from a study of T cell responses to AZD1222 COVID-19 vaccine. Second-dose intervals near 4 or 12 weeks were combined. General study points: Across spike, vaccine-associated CD4 TCRs were found, dominant at 160-218 and 743-854. Mostly white British, mostly female donors; authors suggested clonal diversity may be underestimated. Nearly half of spike-specific TCRs reportedly target unmutated variant regions.

The rearrangement uses TRBV19 and TRBJ1-5; D not resolved. The specimen was peripheral blood, collected 28 days after the second AZD1222 dose. The sequence was collected from an adult who received the AZD1222 COVID-19 vaccine. CDR3 DNA: TGTGCCAGTAGTGGAGCTTATAGCAATCAGCCCCAGCATTTT. This translates into CASSGAYSNQPQHF.